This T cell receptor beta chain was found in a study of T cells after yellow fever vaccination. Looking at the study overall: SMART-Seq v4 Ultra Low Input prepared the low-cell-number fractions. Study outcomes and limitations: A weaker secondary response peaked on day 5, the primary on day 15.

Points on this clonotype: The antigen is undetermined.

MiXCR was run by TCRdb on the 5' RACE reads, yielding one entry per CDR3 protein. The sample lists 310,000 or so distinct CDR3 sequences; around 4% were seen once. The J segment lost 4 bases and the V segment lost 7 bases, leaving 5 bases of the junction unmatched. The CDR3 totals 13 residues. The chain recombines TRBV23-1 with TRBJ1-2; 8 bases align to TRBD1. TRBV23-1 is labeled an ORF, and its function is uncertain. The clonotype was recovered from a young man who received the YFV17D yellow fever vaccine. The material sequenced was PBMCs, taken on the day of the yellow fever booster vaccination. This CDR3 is CASIRRGLYGYTF. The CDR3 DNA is TGCGCCAGCATTCGCAGGGGGCTCTATGGCTACACCTTC.